This record looks at one T cell receptor (beta chain) sequence and its context. This specimen comes from a study of blood T cell repertoires in COVID-19. The wider study: Samples came from the United States, Italy and Spain, spanning acute and convalescent COVID-19. T cells, B-cell-depleted T cells, or PBMCs provided the cDNA or gDNA that served as material.

Original data processing: For nucleated cells, counts were estimated from reference gene primer amplification. Measured with immunoSEQ multiplex PCR; TCRdb has only the in-frame clones, and not every one. That table is the source of V, J and clone size, and D and trimming were worked out from the DNA. The table shows around 250,000 clones, with 86% occurring only once. Germline CDR1 SNHLY, CDR2 FYNNEI. The CDR3 has 13 residues. V was clipped by 5 bases and J by 5 bases; unmatched bases: 5. The sequence derives from an elderly man with acute or convalescent COVID-19. Sequenced sample: peripheral blood. This chain links TRBV2 with TRBJ2-5; 7 nucleotides line up with TRBD1. CDR3 nucleotide sequence: TGTGCCAGCAGTCGTACAGGGGACGAGACCCAGTACTTC. Translated: CASSRTGDETQYF.